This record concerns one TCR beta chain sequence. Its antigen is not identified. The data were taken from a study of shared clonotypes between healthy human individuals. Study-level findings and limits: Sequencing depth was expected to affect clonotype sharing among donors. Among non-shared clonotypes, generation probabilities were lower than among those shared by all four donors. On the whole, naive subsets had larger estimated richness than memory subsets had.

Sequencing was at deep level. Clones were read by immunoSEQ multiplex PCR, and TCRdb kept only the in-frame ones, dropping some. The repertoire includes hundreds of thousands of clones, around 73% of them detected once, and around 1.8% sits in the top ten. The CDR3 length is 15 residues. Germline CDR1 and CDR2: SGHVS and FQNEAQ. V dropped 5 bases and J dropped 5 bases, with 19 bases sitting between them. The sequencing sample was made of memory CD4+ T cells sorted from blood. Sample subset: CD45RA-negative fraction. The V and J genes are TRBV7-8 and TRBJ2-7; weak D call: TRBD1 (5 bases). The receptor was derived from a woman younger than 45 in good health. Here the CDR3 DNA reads TGTGCCAGCAGCAGGCTAGGGGCCCTTTTGGACGAGCAGTACTTC. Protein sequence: CASSRLGALLDEQYF.